The present T cell receptor beta chain was sequenced within a study of T-cell reconstitution after alpha-beta-depleted transplantation in children. Whole-study results and caveats: Surviving recipient cells, namely T cells and thymic progenitors, were the source of high day-60 TCRbeta diversity in some patients. T-cell counts and diversity at one year following transplant were attributed mainly to newly produced T cells. After transplant, at about two months, alpha-beta T cells were reportedly derived from several hundred expanded graft clones.

Unique molecular identifiers were incorporated when the TCRbeta library was constructed. Each CDR3 protein gets one entry after TCRdb re-called the PCR reads with MiXCR. The table shows 250,000 to 300,000 distinct CDR3 sequences, with almost 8% occurring only once. CDR3 size: 15 residues. Looked up from germline, CDR1 is LGHDT and CDR2 is YNNKEL (reference sequence). Germline trimming cut 11 bases from V and 6 bases from J; bases unmatched to any gene: 12. As to this clonotype: No antigen is known for it.

The clonotype originates from a female patient aged 2-15 years who had a stem cell transplant for Fanconi anemia, so the T cells may come from the graft donor. The V gene is TRBV3-1, the J gene TRBJ1-4; TRBD1 matches 10 bases. Sequenced material: peripheral blood, taken 360 days after TCRalphabeta/CD19-depleted stem cell transplant. This CDR3 is CAFSPPGQGYEKLFF. DNA for the CDR3: TGTGCCTTCAGTCCGCCGGGACAGGGGTATGAAAAACTGTTTTTT. The full variable domain, rest sourced from reference TRBV3-1 and TRBJ1-4, is DTAVSQTPKYLVTQMGNDKSIKCEQNLGHDTMYWYKQDSKKFLKIMFSYNNKELIINETVPNRFSPKSPDKAHLNLHINSLELGDSAVYFCAFSPPGQGYEKLFFGSGTQLSVL.